A single sample gave rise to the 17 T cell receptor beta chains below, sequenced in a study of response to subunit inactivated influenza vaccine. A single record per CDR3 protein comes from TCRdb applying MiXCR to the RT-PCR reads. The sample holds some 500,000 distinct CDR3 sequences; under 15% are singletons and the top ten take about an eighth. The sample here was PBMCs from blood, taken roughly 47 days after vaccination. The origin of the receptors is a man aged 50 or older who received an inactivated influenza vaccine.

The CDR3: CASSQDPDLVPQHF. CDR3 nucleotides: TGCGCCAGCAGCCAAGATCCGGATCTAGTGCCCCAGCATTTT. The V and J genes are TRBV4-3 and TRBJ1-5; D gene uncertain. CDR3 length equals 14 residues. Trimming pared 0 bases from V and 9 bases from J, leaving 12 bases between. Germline V gives CDR1 LGHNA, CDR2 YSLEER.

The rearrangement joins TRBV28 to TRBJ2-1; D possibly uses TRBD1 or TRBD2 (6 bases each). V was clipped by 2 bases and J by 13 bases, with 15 bases between them. The CDR3 contains 13 residues. Per the germline V gene, CDR1 is MDHEN and CDR2 is SYDVKM. The CDR3 region has the DNA TGTGCCAGCAGTTTAAAATTAGGGGGGAATCAGTTCTTC. Amino acid sequence: CASSLKLGGNQFF.

Only a few counts were recorded for this clonotype. The gene calls are TRBV4-1 and TRBJ2-3, with TRBD2 as a possible D gene (6 bases). The CDR3 has 16 amino acids. Trimming cost V 4 bases and J 5 bases, with 19 bases left between them. Germline V CDR1 and CDR2: MGHRA, YSYEKL. The CDR3 is CASSRGTQSHGDTQYF. CDR3 coding DNA: TGCGCCAGCAGCCGTGGGACTCAAAGTCATGGAGATACGCAGTATTTT.

In its sample, this clonotype was seen a few times. This chain uses TRBV20-1 with TRBJ2-2, with 9 bases lining up with TRBD2. V dropped 6 bases and J dropped 6; count of bases not matched to a gene: 14. Per the germline V gene, CDR1 is DFQATT and CDR2 is SNEGSKA (reference sequence). The CDR3 extends over 16 amino acids. DNA of the CDR3: TGCAGTGCGTCCCGAAGGGCTAGCGGGACAGCCGGGGAGCTGTTTTTT. It yields the protein CSASRRASGTAGELFF.

V usage is TRBV7-2 and J usage is TRBJ2-5, with D maybe TRBD2 (7 bases). Germline V gives CDR1 SGHTA, CDR2 FQGNSA. V was trimmed by 5 bases and J by 5 bases, leaving 15 bases between them. This CDR3 spans 14 amino acids. This CDR3 is CASSGRGPGETQYF. CDR3 in DNA: TGTGCCAGCAGCGGGCGGGGGCCCGGGGAGACCCAGTACTTC. Variable domain in full (rest from reference TRBV7-2 and TRBJ2-5): GAGVSQSPSNKVTEKGKDVELRCDPISGHTALYWYRQSLGQGLEFLIYFQGNSAPDKSGLPSDRFSAERTGGSVSTLTIQRTQQEDSAVYLCASSGRGPGETQYFGPGTRLLVL.

This clonotype appeared many times. V is TRBV7-8 and J is TRBJ2-7; TRBD1 is a possible D gene (6 bases). The V end lost 4 bases, the J end lost 0 bases, and 13 bases lay between the germline ends. The V gene's germline CDR1 is SGHVS and CDR2 FQNEAQ. This CDR3 region has 15 residues. Written as DNA, the CDR3 is TGTGCCAGCAGCTCTACCAGGGGAAACTCCTACGAGCAGTACTTC. This sequence encodes CASSSTRGNSYEQYF.

This clonotype has a handful of counts. This chain connects TRBV7-6 to TRBJ2-5, with 9 bases fitting TRBD2. This CDR3 region has 13 residues. V gave up 10 bases and J gave up 1 base; unmatched junction bases: 4. Germline loops: CDR1 SGHVS, CDR2 FNYEAQ. The CDR3 protein is CATATSGQETQYF. The CDR3 DNA is TGTGCCACTGCGACTAGCGGCCAAGAGACCCAGTACTTC.

This clonotype has at least ten counts. The chain uses TRBV7-2 and TRBJ1-5, with no clear D. There are 14 residues in the CDR3. Germline CDR1 SGHTA, CDR2 FQGNSA. Trimming took 3 bases from V and 2 from J, leaving 8 bases between them. In nucleotides, the CDR3 is TGTGCCAGCAGCTTTTGGGGTCGCAATCAGCCCCAGCATTTT. This sequence encodes CASSFWGRNQPQHF.

J is TRBJ2-5 and V is TRBV7-9; TRBD2 matches at 13 bases. From germline, CDR1 is SEHNR and CDR2 FQNEAQ (reference sequence). The ends lost 5 bases at V and 5 bases at J; junction bases unmatched: 11. The CDR3 totals 17 residues. The CDR3 DNA sequence: TGTGCCAGCAGCGACACGGGGACTAGCGGGAATAGGGAGACCCAGTACTTC. Translated, it gives CASSDTGTSGNRETQYF.

This clonotype was counted ten times or more. The V gene is TRBV12-3 or TRBV12-4, the J gene TRBJ1-1; TRBD1 is a possible D gene (5 bases). V gave up 2 bases and J gave up 8 bases, with 12 bases separating them. This CDR3 contains 13 residues. CDR3 loop: CASSLWGSTEAFF. The DNA for the CDR3 is TGTGCCAGCAGTTTATGGGGGAGCACAGAAGCTTTCTTT.

This clonotype was counted ten times or more. The rearrangement uses TRBV4-2 and TRBJ2-3; TRBD2 matches at 10 bases. The CDR3 is 16 residues long. The V gene end was trimmed by 4 bases and the J gene end by 6 bases; junction bases not matched to a gene: 10. Germline assignment: CDR1 LGHNA and CDR2 YNFKEQ. This CDR3 reads CASSPDLAGVGDTQYF. DNA for the CDR3: TGTGCCAGCAGCCCAGACCTAGCGGGGGTAGGGGATACGCAGTATTTT.

This clonotype was seen ten or more times. The V call is TRBV5-5, the J call TRBJ1-5; 12 nucleotides line up with TRBD1. V was clipped by 3 bases and J by 6 bases; unmatched bases: 4. This CDR3 has 15 amino acids. The V gene's germline CDR1 is SGHKS and CDR2 YYEKEE (reference sequence). The CDR3 DNA reads as TGTGCCAGCAGCTGGGGACAGGGGGCTGGTCAGCCCCAGCATTTT. Protein: CASSWGQGAGQPQHF.

The sample holds a few counts of this clonotype. The chain is built from TRBV6-2 or TRBV6-3 and TRBJ2-1; the D is unclear. In germline, CDR1 is MNHEY, CDR2 SVGEGT. The CDR3 totals 15 residues. The V end lost 0 bases, the J end lost 7 bases, and 13 bases lay between the germline ends. For the CDR3, the DNA is TGTGCCAGCAGTTACTCGAGGCACCTATTGAATGAGCAGTTCTTC. Translating gives CASSYSRHLLNEQFF.

V usage is TRBV12-3 or TRBV12-4 and J usage is TRBJ2-7; D unresolved. This CDR3 has 11 amino acids. V lost 6 bases to trimming and J lost 8 bases, with 11 bases between them. The CDR3 nucleotides are TGTGCCAGCAGCACACCTTACAAGCAGTACTTC. It codes for CASSTPYKQYF.

This clonotype was seen only a few times. This chain links TRBV10-3 with TRBJ2-1; 8 nucleotides align to TRBD1. Germline lookup yields CDR1 ENHRY and CDR2 SYGVKD. The J segment lost 9 bases and the V segment lost 7 bases, leaving 8 bases of the junction unmatched. This CDR3 spans 13 amino acids. The CDR3: CAIKDREYVEQFF. The CDR3 DNA follows: TGTGCCATCAAGGACAGGGAATATGTTGAGCAGTTCTTC.

There are a few counts of this clonotype. The chain uses TRBV28 and TRBJ2-7, with unresolved D. V lost 6 bases, J lost 2 bases, and 14 bases lay in between. Germline CDR1 and CDR2: MDHEN and SYDVKM. This CDR3 contains 14 residues. The CDR3 protein is CASSLLALPYEQYF. CDR3 sequence (DNA): TGTGCCAGCAGCCTCCTGGCCCTTCCCTACGAGCAGTACTTC.

At least ten counts were recorded for this clonotype. The chain joins TRBV7-9 to TRBJ2-1; a weak D match, TRBD2 (5 bases). There are 12 residues in the CDR3. V dropped 10 bases and J dropped 3 bases, with 10 bases sitting between them. CDR1 is SEHNR, CDR2 FQNEAQ, per germline (reference sequence). The CDR3: CATRSGYNEQFF. CDR3 coding DNA: TGTGCCACGCGGAGCGGCTACAATGAGCAGTTCTTC.